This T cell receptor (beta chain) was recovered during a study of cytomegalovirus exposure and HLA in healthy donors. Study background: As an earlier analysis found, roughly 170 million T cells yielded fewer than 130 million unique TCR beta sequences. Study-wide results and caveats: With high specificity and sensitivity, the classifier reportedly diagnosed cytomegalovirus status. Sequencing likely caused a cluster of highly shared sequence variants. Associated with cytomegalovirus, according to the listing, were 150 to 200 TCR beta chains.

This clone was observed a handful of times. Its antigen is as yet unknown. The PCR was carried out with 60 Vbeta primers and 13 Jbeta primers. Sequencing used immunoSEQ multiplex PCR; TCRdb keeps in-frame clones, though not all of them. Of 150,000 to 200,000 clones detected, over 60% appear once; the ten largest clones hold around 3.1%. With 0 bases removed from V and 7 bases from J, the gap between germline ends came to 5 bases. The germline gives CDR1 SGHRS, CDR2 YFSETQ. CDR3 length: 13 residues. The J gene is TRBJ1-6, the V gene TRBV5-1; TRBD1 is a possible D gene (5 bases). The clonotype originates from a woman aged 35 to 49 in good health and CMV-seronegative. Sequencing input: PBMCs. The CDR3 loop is CASSLEGNSPLHF. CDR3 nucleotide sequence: TGCGCCAGCAGCTTGGAGGGGAATTCACCCCTCCACTTT.